The 23 T cell receptor beta chains below were found in one sample sequenced in a study of T cells in Graves' hyperthyroidism and ophthalmopathy. Template material for amplifying TCR beta CDR3 regions consisted of RNA transcripts. With the HTBI primer set, the TCR CDR3 went through a first round of RT-PCR. MiXCR was run by TCRdb on the multiplex PCR reads, yielding one entry per CDR3 protein. Here the sample spans around 580,000 distinct CDR3 sequences, 46% being singletons. What was sequenced was peripheral blood or thyroid tissue (not recorded which). The receptors were sampled from a woman aged 18-29 years with Graves' hyperthyroidism.

This clonotype was found many times. This chain joins TRBV20-1 and TRBJ1-4, with 9 positions matching TRBD1. This CDR3 spans 17 amino acids. CDR1 is DFQATT, CDR2 SNEGSKA, per germline (reference sequence). V dropped 5 bases and J dropped 5; count of bases not matched to a gene: 15. Here the CDR3 DNA reads TGCAGTGCTCACCTCGTCCCGGGACAGGGACAGAATGAAAAACTGTTTTTT. Amino acid sequence: CSAHLVPGQGQNEKLFF.

This chain connects TRBV2 to TRBJ2-3; 10 bases agree with TRBD2. The CDR3 covers 14 residues. Per germline, CDR1 SNHLY and CDR2 FYNNEI. Trimming at V came to 7 bases and at J to 4 bases, leaving 5 bases not matched to a gene. CDR3 amino acids: CASMASGSPDTQYF. In nucleotides, the CDR3 is TGTGCCAGCATGGCTAGCGGGAGCCCAGATACGCAGTATTTT.

The chain uses TRBV12-3 or TRBV12-4 and TRBJ1-1, with TRBD1 identical over 12 bases. With 11 bases clipped from V and 12 bases from J, the junction kept 10 bases outside the gene matches. The CDR3 covers 12 residues. The CDR3: CACRDRGRVSFF. The CDR3 DNA reads as TGTGCCTGCCGGGACAGGGGGCGCGTGTCTTTCTTT.

CDR3 loop: CASGLSRQGWSPLHF. The CDR3, as DNA: TGTGCTAGTGGTTTGTCCCGACAGGGCTGGTCACCCCTCCACTTT. The chain couples TRBV12-5 to TRBJ1-6, with 7 bases that match TRBD1. Germline V lookup: CDR1 LGHNT, CDR2 FRNRAP. Trimming took 2 bases from V and 10 from J; bases not matched to a gene: 8. The length of the CDR3 is 15 residues.

There are many counts of this clonotype. The chain employs TRBV12-3 or TRBV12-4 and TRBJ1-4; D may be TRBD1 (5 bases). The ends were cut back, 3 bases at V and 8 bases at J, with 13 bases in the middle. The CDR3 runs 14 residues. CDR3 DNA sequence: TGTGCCAGCAGTTTGTGGGGGGGTCTCGAAAAACTGTTTTTT. It is translated as CASSLWGGLEKLFF.

There are a few counts of this clonotype. This chain uses TRBV20-1 with TRBJ2-7; D might be TRBD1 (6 bases). The J call is doubtful: the DNA matches TRBJ2-3 better. The V gene's germline CDR1 is DFQATT and CDR2 SNEGSKA (reference sequence). The CDR3 runs 13 residues. Here the CDR3 reads CSATDSPTDTQYF. The CDR3 DNA is TGCAGTGCTACGGACAGTCCCACAGATACGCAGTATTTT.

This chain joins TRBV7-9 and TRBJ1-4; D gene ambiguous. Trimming removed 5 bases from V and 12 bases from J, with 7 bases in between. CDR1 and CDR2 from the germline V gene are SEHNR and FQNEAQ (reference sequence). This CDR3 has 10 residues. The CDR3 DNA is TGTGCCAGCAGCCTAGGACAACTGTTTTTT. Translating it yields CASSLGQLFF.

Many counts were recorded for this clonotype. The chain employs TRBV3-1 and TRBJ1-2; no reliable D call. This CDR3 region has 13 residues. V was cut by 1 base and J by 4 bases, with 7 bases left in between. Germline CDR1 and CDR2: LGHDT and YNNKEL (reference sequence). The CDR3 loop is CASSQASTYGYTF. The CDR3 nucleotides read TGTGCCAGCAGCCAAGCGTCAACCTATGGCTACACCTTC.

The J gene is TRBJ2-5, the V gene TRBV20-1; the match to TRBD1 covers 7 bases. The germline V gene has CDR1 DFQATT and CDR2 SNEGSKA (reference sequence). This CDR3 comprises 16 residues. The ends lost 3 bases at V and 5 bases at J; junction bases unmatched: 15. This chain's CDR3 is CSARYTGDIYNETQYF. CDR3 nucleotides: TGCAGTGCTAGGTATACAGGGGACATATACAATGAGACCCAGTACTTC.

The V and J genes are TRBV24-1 and TRBJ1-1; 7 bases agree with TRBD1. There are 12 residues in the CDR3. Germline-derived CDR1 and CDR2 are KGHDR and SFDVKD. The trim removed 12 bases at V and 6 bases at J, leaving 9 bases unmatched. In DNA, the CDR3 is TGTGCCGCCGACAGGGTGAGCCCTGAAGCTTTCTTT. It specifies CAADRVSPEAFF.

The sample holds many counts of this clonotype. An end of the junction differs from the germline gene, which may be a read error. V is TRBV29-1 and J is TRBJ2-2; a possible D gene is TRBD1 (5 bases). CDR3 length: 14 residues. Germline assignment: CDR1 SQVTM and CDR2 ANQGSEA. CDR3 amino acids: CSVEDSASTGELFF. Here the CDR3 DNA reads TGCAGCGTAGAAGACAGCGCGAGCACCGGGGAGCTGTTTTTT.

Written as DNA, the CDR3 is TGCAGTGCTAGAGGGGGCAGGGTGAAAGGAGAGACCCAGTACTTC. Its protein is CSARGGRVKGETQYF. This chain connects TRBV20-1 to TRBJ2-5; D might be TRBD1 (5 bases). Germline V CDR1 and CDR2: DFQATT, SNEGSKA (reference sequence). This CDR3 is 15 amino acids long. V lost 1 base to trimming and J lost 4 bases, with 16 bases between them.

The chain joins TRBV5-1 to TRBJ2-2; 10 bases agree with TRBD1. The CDR3 runs to 14 residues. Per germline, CDR1 SGHRS and CDR2 YFSETQ. Germline trimming cut 4 bases from V and 6 bases from J; bases unmatched to any gene: 3. The CDR3 loop is CASSRQGAPGELFF. The CDR3 region has the DNA TGCGCCAGCAGCAGACAGGGGGCTCCCGGGGAGCTGTTTTTT.

The table lists this clonotype with many counts. The chain employs TRBV5-6 and TRBJ1-1; D remains unclear. Between the trimmed V and J ends, which lost 4 bases and 6 bases, there was a span of 13 bases. The germline gives CDR1 SGHDT, CDR2 YYEEEE. This CDR3 has 13 amino acids. The CDR3 DNA is TGTGCCAGCAGCGCCGTTATGGGCCCTGAAGCTTTCTTT. It translates to CASSAVMGPEAFF.

This clonotype was found once. This sequence joins TRBV20-1 and TRBJ1-5, with 7 bases matching TRBD1. Germline loops: CDR1 DFQATT, CDR2 SNEGSKA (reference sequence). The V gene end was trimmed by 0 bases and the J gene end by 11 bases; junction bases not matched to a gene: 13. The CDR3 length is 15 residues. The CDR3 DNA reads TGCAGTGCTAGAGACTCGACAGGGATCCAAGAGACCCAGCATTTT. This translates into CSARDSTGIQETQHF.

This clonotype has ten or more counts. The V gene is TRBV4-1, the J gene TRBJ2-7; 7 positions match TRBD1. J was trimmed by 4 bases and V by 4 bases; bases with no gene match: 10. CDR1 is MGHRA and CDR2 is YSYEKL in the germline V gene. The CDR3 totals 15 residues. The CDR3 region has the DNA TGCGCCAGCAGCCCTTCGGTGGGCAGGGGGTACGAGCAGTACTTC. It encodes CASSPSVGRGYEQYF.

This chain uses TRBV10-3 with TRBJ2-5, with a possible D match to TRBD1 (5 bases). Near its end, the DNA agrees better with TRBJ2-7, so the J call may be wrong. CDR3 size: 15 residues. Germline V gene lookup returns CDR1 ENHRY and CDR2 SYGVKD. The CDR3 DNA is TGTGCCATCAGCTCTACAGGCCAGGGATTTGACGAGCAGTACTTC. Translating gives CAISSTGQGFDEQYF.

The rearrangement joins TRBV10-3 to TRBJ1-5; the D gene is possibly TRBD1 (6 bases). The CDR3 has 16 residues. From germline, CDR1 is ENHRY and CDR2 SYGVKD. Trimming removed 0 bases at V and 11 bases at J, with 20 bases between. The CDR3 spells CAISESQTGGQETQHF. CDR3 nucleotides: TGTGCCATCAGTGAGTCGCAGACAGGCGGACAAGAGACCCAGCATTTT.

This clonotype came up many times. The chain carries TRBV6-6 and TRBJ2-5, with a tentative D call TRBD2 (6 bases). Trimming pared 7 bases from V and 0 bases from J, leaving 12 bases between. CDR3 length: 14 amino acids. Germline values: CDR1 MNHNY, CDR2 SVGAGI (reference sequence). CDR3: CASKVGGYQETQYF. As DNA, the CDR3 is TGTGCCAGCAAGGTTGGGGGGTACCAAGAGACCCAGTACTTC.

This clonotype has ten or more counts. The rearrangement uses TRBV6-5 and TRBJ2-7; 9 bases align to TRBD1. J was trimmed by 4 bases and V by 6 bases; bases with no gene match: 10. This CDR3 contains 15 residues. Germline V CDR1 and CDR2: MNHEY, SVGAGI. CDR3 amino acids: CASSRTGGGIYEQYF. In nucleotides, the CDR3 is TGTGCCAGCAGCCGAACAGGGGGCGGGATATACGAGCAGTACTTC.

This clonotype showed up many times. V is TRBV29-1 and J is TRBJ2-2; TRBD2 matches 12 bases. The CDR3 extends over 20 amino acids. In germline, CDR1 is SQVTM, CDR2 ANQGSEA. The ends lost 3 bases at V and 4 bases at J; junction bases unmatched: 18. CDR3 DNA: TGCAGCGTTGAGGCTCCGACGGGCCTAGCGGGAGGGCGGGCCACCGGGGAGCTGTTTTTT. Protein: CSVEAPTGLAGGRATGELFF.

Comment on this clonotype: Since no conserved phenylalanine or tryptophan closes the CDR3, a read error is the likely cause. The chain combines TRBV5-1 with TRBJ2-5, with 7 bases matching TRBD2. Germline V gives CDR1 SGHRS, CDR2 YFSETQ. V trimming: 2 bases; J trimming: 9 bases; junction bases outside the gene matches: 7. The CDR3 loop spans 13 amino acids. CDR3 DNA: TGCGCCAGCAGCTTCGGCCGCCGGGAGGCCCAGTACCTC. This encodes CASSFGRREAQYL.

The chain employs TRBV15 and TRBJ1-5; tentative D call: TRBD1 (5 bases). In germline, CDR1 is LNHNV, CDR2 YYDKDF (reference sequence). The CDR3 runs to 14 residues. The V and J ends lost 5 bases and 14 bases respectively, with 22 bases between them. The CDR3, as DNA: TGTGCCACCAGCGGGAGGCGGGACTCCTACAATGAGCATTTT. Amino acids: CATSGRRDSYNEHF. Full variable domain (outside the CDR3, taken from reference TRBV15 and TRBJ1-5): DAMVIQNPRYQVTQFGKPVTLSCSQTLNHNVMYWYQQKSSQAPKLLFHYYDKDFNNEADTPDNFQSRRPNTSFCFLDIRSPGLGDTAMYLCATSGRRDSYNEHFGDGTRLSIL.